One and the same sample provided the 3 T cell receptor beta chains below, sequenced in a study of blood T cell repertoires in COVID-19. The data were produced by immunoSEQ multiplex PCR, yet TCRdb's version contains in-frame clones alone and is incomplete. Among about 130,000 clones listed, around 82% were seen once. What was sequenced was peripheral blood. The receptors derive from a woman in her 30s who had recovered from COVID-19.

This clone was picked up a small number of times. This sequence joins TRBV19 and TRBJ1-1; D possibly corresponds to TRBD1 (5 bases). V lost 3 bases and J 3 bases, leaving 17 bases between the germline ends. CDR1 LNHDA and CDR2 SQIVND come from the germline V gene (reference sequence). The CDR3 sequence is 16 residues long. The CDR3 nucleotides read TGTGCCAGTAGTATTGGGGGGGACGGCCGATACACTGAAGCTTTCTTT. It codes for CASSIGGDGRYTEAFF. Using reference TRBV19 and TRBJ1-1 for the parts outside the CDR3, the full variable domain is DGGITQSPKYLFRKEGQNVTLSCEQNLNHDAMYWYRQDPGQGLRLIYYSQIVNDFQKGDIAEGYSVSREKKESFPLTVTSAQKNPTAFYLCASSIGGDGRYTEAFFGQGTRLTVV.

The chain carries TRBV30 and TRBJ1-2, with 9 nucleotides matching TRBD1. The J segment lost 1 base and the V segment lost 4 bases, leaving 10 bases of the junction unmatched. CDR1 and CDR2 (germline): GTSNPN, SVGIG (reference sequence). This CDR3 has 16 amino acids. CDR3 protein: CAWNIGTGFSNYGYTF. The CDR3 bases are TGTGCCTGGAACATAGGGACAGGGTTTAGTAACTATGGCTACACCTTC. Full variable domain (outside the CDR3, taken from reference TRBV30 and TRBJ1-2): SQTIHQWPATLVQPVGSPLSLECTVEGTSNPNLYWYRQAAGRGLQLLFYSVGIGQISSEVPQNLSASRPQDRQFILSSKKLLLSDSGFYLCAWNIGTGFSNYGYTFGSGTRLTVV.

In nucleotides, the CDR3 is TGCGCCAGCAGCCCAGGACTGACCAACACCGGGGAGCTGTTTTTT. Translating it yields CASSPGLTNTGELFF. The V gene is TRBV4-1, the J gene TRBJ2-2; D may be TRBD2 (5 bases). With 4 bases removed from V and 2 bases from J, the gap between germline ends came to 11 bases. The CDR3 contains 15 residues. Germline V CDR1 and CDR2: MGHRA, YSYEKL.